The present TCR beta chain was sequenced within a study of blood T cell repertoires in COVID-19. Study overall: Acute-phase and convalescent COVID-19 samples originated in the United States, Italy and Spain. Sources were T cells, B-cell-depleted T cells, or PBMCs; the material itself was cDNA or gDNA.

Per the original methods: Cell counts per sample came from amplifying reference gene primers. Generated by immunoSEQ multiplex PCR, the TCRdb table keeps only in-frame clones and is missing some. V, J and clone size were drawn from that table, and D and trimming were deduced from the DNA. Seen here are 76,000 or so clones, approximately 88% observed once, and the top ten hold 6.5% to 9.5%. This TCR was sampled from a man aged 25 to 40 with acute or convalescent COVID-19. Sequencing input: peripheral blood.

CDR3 sequence reads: CANPGVYEQYF. The CDR3 nucleotides read TGTGCCAACCCGGGAGTTTACGAGCAGTACTTC. The chain has TRBV7-3 and TRBJ2-7, with D perhaps matching TRBD2 (6 bases). The CDR3 runs 11 residues. Germline values: CDR1 SGHTA, CDR2 FQGTGA. Trimming removed 10 bases from V and 4 bases from J, with 11 bases in between.